This T cell receptor (beta chain) was documented in a study of shared clonotypes between healthy human individuals. Study-wide results and limits: Among donors, clonotype sharing was expected to be affected by sequencing depth.

The genomic DNA of each subset was split evenly across several immunoSEQ plates. Ten immunoSEQ deep assay plates were used to sequence unsorted PBMC DNA. Produced via immunoSEQ multiplex PCR; TCRdb's table is partial and in-frame only. This sample has about 500,000 clones, with more than 70% found just once. V lost 6 bases, J lost 7 bases, and 11 bases stayed unmatched. The CDR3 loop spans 15 amino acids. Germline loops: CDR1 SNHLY, CDR2 FYNNEI. Note on this clone: Its antigen remains unknown.

The receptor was isolated from a woman aged 40 to 55 in good health. Some clones in this sample may be carry-over from other donors' samples. The chain uses TRBV2 and TRBJ1-5, with 8 nucleotides matching TRBD1. The specimen was PBMCs. CDR3 nucleotides: TGTGCCAGCAGCACCGGGACAGGCCTGCGACAGCCCCAGCATTTT. Translated: CASSTGTGLRQPQHF.